This T cell receptor beta chain derives from a study of T cell responses to AZD1222 COVID-19 vaccine. Clones were read by immunoSEQ multiplex PCR, and TCRdb kept only the in-frame ones, dropping some. Of more than 70,000 clones in the sample, about nine tenths were seen once. General study findings and limits: Repertoires in all cases were sampled only once the peak T cell response had passed.

Note on this clone: What it binds is not known.

The sequence was obtained from an adult who received the AZD1222 COVID-19 vaccine. Sequenced here: peripheral blood, sampled 28 days after the second AZD1222 dose.

CDR3 in DNA: TGTGCCAGCAGTCAAAACACCGGGGAGCTGTTTTTT. The encoded protein is CASSQNTGELFF. The rearrangement joins TRBV12-3 or TRBV12-4 to TRBJ2-2; no definite D call. Trimming cost V 5 bases and J 2 bases, with 3 bases left between them. The CDR3 contains 12 residues.